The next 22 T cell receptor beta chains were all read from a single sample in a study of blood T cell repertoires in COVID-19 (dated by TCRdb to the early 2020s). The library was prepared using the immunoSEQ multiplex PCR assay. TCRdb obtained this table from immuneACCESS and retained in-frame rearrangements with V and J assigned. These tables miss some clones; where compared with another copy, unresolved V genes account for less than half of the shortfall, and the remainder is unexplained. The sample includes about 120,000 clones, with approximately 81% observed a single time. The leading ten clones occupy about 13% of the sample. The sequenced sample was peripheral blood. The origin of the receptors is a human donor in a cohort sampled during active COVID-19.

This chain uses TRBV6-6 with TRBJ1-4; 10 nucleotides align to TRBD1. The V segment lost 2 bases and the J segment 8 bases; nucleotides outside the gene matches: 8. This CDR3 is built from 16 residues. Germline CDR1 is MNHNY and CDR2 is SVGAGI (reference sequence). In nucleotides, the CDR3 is TGTGCCAGCAGTTACCCACCGGACAGGGGGGACGAAAAACTGTTTTTT. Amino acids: CASSYPPDRGDEKLFF.

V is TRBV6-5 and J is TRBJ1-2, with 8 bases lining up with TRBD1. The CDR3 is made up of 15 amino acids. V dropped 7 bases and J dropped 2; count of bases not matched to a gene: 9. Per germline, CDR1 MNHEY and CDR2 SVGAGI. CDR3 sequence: CASTEGQERNYGYTF. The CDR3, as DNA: TGTGCCAGCACCGAGGGACAGGAACGGAACTATGGCTACACCTTC.

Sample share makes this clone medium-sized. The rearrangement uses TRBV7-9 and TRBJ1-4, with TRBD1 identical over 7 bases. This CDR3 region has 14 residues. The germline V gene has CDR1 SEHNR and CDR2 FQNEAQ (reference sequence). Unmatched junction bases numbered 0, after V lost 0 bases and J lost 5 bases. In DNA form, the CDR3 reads TGTGCCAGCAGCTTAGCGGGACAGAATGAAAAACTGTTTTTT. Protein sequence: CASSLAGQNEKLFF.

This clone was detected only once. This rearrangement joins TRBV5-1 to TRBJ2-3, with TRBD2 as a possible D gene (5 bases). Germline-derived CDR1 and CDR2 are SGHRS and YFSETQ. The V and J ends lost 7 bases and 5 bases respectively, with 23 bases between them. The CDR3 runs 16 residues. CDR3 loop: CASRLDSYNARDTQYF. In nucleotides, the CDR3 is TGCGCCAGCCGTCTGGACTCTTACAACGCCCGAGATACGCAGTATTTT.

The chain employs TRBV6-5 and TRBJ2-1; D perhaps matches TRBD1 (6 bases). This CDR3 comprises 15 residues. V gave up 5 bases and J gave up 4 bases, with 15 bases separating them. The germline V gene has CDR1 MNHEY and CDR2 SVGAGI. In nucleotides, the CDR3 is TGTGCCAGCAGTCTACAGGGTCCTGTTTACAATGAGCAGTTCTTC. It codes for CASSLQGPVYNEQFF.

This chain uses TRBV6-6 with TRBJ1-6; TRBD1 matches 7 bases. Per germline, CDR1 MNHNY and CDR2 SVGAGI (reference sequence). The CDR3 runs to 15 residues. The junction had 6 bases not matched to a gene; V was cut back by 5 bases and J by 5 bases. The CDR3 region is CASSPGTEHNSPLHF. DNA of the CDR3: TGTGCCAGCAGTCCAGGGACAGAGCATAATTCACCCCTCCACTTT.

The CDR3 reads CASSYSANTEAFF. CDR3 nucleotide sequence: TGTGCCAGCAGTTACTCAGCAAACACTGAAGCTTTCTTT. J is TRBJ1-1 and V is TRBV6-5; D is uncertain. Between the trimmed V and J ends, which lost 0 bases and 2 bases, there was a span of 4 bases. The CDR3 extends over 13 amino acids. The germline V gene has CDR1 MNHEY and CDR2 SVGAGI.

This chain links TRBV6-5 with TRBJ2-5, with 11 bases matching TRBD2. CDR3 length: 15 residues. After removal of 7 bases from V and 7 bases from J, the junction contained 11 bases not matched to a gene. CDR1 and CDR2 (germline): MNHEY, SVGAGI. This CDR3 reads CASNLAGGVGGTQYF. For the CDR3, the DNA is TGTGCCAGCAATTTAGCGGGGGGGGTTGGCGGGACCCAGTACTTC.

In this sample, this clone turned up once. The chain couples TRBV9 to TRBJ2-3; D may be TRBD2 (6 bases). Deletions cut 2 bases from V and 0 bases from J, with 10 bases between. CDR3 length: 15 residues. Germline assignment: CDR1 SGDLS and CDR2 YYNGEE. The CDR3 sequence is CASSVTGTSTDTQYF. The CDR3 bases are TGTGCCAGCAGCGTGACGGGGACTAGCACAGATACGCAGTATTTT.

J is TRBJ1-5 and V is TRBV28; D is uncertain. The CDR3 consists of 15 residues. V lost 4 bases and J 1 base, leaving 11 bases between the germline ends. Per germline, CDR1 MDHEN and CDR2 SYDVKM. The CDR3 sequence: CASSSGGKSNQPQHF. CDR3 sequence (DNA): TGTGCCAGCAGTTCGGGAGGGAAGAGCAATCAGCCCCAGCATTTT. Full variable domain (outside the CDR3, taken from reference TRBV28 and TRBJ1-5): DVKVTQSSRYLVKRTGEKVFLECVQDMDHENMFWYRQDPGLGLRLIYFSYDVKMKEKGDIPEGYSVSREKKERFSLILESASTNQTSMYLCASSSGGKSNQPQHFGDGTRLSIL.

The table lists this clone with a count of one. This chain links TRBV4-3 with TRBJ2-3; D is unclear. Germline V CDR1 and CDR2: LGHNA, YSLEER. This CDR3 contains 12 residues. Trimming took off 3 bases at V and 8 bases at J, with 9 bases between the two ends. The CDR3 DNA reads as TGCGCCAGCAGCCACGGAGCAAGTACGCAGTATTTT. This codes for CASSHGASTQYF.

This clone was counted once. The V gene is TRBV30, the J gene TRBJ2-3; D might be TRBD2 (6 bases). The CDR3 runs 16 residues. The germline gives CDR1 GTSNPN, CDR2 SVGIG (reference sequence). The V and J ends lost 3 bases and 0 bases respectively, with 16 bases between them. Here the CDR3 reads CAWSGTATRSTDTQYF. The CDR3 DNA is TGTGCCTGGAGCGGAACCGCGACTAGGAGCACAGATACGCAGTATTTT.

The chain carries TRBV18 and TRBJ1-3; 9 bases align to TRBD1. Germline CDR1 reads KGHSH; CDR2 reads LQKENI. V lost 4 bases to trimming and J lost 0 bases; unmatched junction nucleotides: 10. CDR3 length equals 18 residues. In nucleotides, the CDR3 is TGTGCCAGCTCACTCGGAGCCGGGACAGGGAACTCTGGAAACACCATATATTTT. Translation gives CASSLGAGTGNSGNTIYF.

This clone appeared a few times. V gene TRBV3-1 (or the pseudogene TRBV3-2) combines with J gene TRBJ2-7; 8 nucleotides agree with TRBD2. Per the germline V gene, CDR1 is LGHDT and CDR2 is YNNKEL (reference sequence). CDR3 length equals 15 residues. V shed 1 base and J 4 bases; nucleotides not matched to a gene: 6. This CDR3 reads CASSQALGGVYEQYF. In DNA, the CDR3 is TGTGCCAGCAGCCAAGCACTCGGGGGGGTATACGAGCAGTACTTC.

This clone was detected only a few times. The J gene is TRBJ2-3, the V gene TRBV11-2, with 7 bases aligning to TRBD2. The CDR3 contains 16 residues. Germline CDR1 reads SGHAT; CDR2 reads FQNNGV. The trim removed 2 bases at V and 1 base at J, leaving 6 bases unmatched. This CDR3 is CASSLPRGGGTDTQYF. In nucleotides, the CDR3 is TGTGCCAGCAGCTTACCGCGCGGGGGAGGCACAGATACGCAGTATTTT.

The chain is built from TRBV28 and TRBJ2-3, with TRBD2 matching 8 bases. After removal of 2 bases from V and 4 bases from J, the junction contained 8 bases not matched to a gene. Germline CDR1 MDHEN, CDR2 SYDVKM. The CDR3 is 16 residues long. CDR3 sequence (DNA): TGTGCCAGCAGTTTAATTGGGGCGGGGGGCGCAGATACGCAGTATTTT. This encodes CASSLIGAGGADTQYF.

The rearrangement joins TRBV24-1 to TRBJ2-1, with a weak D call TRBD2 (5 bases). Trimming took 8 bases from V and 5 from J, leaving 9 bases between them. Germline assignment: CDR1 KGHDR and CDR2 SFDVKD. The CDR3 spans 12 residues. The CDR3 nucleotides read TGTGCCACCATGTCGACTAACAATGAGCAGTTCTTC. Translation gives CATMSTNNEQFF.

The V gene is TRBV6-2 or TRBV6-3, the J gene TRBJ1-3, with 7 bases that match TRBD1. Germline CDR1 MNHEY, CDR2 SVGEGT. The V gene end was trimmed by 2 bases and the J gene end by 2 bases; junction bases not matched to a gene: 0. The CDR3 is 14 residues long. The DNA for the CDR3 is TGTGCCAGCAGTTACGGACAGGCTGGAAACACCATATATTTT. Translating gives CASSYGQAGNTIYF.

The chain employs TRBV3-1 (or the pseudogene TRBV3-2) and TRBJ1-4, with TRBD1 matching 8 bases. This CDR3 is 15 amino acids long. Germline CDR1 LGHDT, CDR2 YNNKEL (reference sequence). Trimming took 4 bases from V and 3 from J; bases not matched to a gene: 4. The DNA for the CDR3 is TGTGCCAGCAGCCTCCCGGGACAGGCTAATGAAAAACTGTTTTTT. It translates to CASSLPGQANEKLFF.

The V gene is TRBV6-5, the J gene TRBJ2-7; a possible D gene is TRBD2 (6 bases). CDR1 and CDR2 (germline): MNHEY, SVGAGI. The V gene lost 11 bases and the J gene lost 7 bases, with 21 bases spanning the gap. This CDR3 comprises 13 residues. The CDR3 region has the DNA TGTGCCTCGGAAGAGGGAAGACGGGGGGAGCAGTACTTC. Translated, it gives CASEEGRRGEQYF.

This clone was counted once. The CDR3 nucleotides read TGTGCCAGCAGTTTGGGGGCTTATAATTCACCCCTCCACTTT. Amino acids: CASSLGAYNSPLHF. The chain combines TRBV27 with TRBJ1-6, with a possible D match to TRBD1 (6 bases). The CDR3 has 14 residues. V lost 3 bases, J lost 4 bases, and 7 bases lay in between. Germline V gene data show CDR1 as MNHEY and CDR2 as SMNVEV (reference sequence).

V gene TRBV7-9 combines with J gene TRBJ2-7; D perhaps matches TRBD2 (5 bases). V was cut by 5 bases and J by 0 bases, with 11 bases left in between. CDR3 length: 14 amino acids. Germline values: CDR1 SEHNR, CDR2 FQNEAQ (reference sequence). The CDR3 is CASSPTRSSYEQYF. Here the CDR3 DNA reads TGTGCCAGCAGCCCCACTAGGAGCTCCTACGAGCAGTACTTC.